This T cell receptor (beta chain) was sequenced for a study of blood T cell repertoires in COVID-19. Study summary: Acute and convalescent COVID-19 samples came from the United States, Italy and Spain. The analysed material was cDNA or gDNA that came from T cells, B-cell-depleted T cells, or PBMCs.

Profiling relied on immunoSEQ multiplex PCR, and the TCRdb table lists in-frame clones only, not all of them. Here the sample spans hundreds of thousands of clones, about 80% being singletons. This CDR3 is built from 13 residues. Trimming took off 10 bases at V and 7 bases at J, with 17 bases between the two ends. Germline CDR1 is LNHDA and CDR2 is SQIVND (reference sequence). This receptor was obtained from an elderly woman with acute or convalescent COVID-19. The chain has TRBV19 and TRBJ1-5, with D hard to call. The sequenced sample consisted of peripheral blood. CDR3: CAIADRPGQPQHF. The CDR3 coding sequence is TGTGCCATAGCGGACCGGCCCGGCCAGCCCCAGCATTTT. Drawing the rest from reference TRBV19 and TRBJ1-5, the complete variable domain is DGGITQSPKYLFRKEGQNVTLSCEQNLNHDAMYWYRQDPGQGLRLIYYSQIVNDFQKGDIAEGYSVSREKKESFPLTVTSAQKNPTAFYLCAIADRPGQPQHFGDGTRLSIL.